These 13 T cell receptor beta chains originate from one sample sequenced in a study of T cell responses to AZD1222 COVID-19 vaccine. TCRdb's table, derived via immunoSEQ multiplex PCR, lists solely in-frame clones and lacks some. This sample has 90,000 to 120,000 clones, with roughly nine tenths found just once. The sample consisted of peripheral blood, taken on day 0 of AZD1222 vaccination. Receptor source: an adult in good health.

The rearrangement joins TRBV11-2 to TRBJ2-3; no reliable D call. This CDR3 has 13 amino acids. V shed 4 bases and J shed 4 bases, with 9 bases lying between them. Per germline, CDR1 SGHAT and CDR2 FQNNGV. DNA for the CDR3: TGTGCCAGCAGCTCCTCCCCTCCAGATACGCAGTATTTT. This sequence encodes CASSSSPPDTQYF.

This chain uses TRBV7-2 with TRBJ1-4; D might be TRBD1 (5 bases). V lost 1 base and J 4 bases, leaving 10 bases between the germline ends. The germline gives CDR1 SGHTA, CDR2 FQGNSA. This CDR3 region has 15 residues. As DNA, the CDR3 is TGTGCCAGCAGCTTAGTGCGGGGCCTTAATGAAAAACTGTTTTTT. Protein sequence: CASSLVRGLNEKLFF.

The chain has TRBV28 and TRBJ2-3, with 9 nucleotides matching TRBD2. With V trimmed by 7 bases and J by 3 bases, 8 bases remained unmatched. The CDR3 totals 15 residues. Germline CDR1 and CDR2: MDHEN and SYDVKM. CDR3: CASTPAGGGTDTQYF. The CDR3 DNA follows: TGTGCCAGCACCCCAGCGGGAGGAGGGACAGATACGCAGTATTTT.

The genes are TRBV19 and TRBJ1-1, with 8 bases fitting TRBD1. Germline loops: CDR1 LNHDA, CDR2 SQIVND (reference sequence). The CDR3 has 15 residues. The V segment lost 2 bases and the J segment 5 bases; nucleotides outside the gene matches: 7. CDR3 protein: CASSIRRTGWTEAFF. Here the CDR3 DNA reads TGTGCCAGTAGTATACGGAGGACAGGGTGGACTGAAGCTTTCTTT. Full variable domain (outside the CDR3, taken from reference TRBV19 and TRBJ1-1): DGGITQSPKYLFRKEGQNVTLSCEQNLNHDAMYWYRQDPGQGLRLIYYSQIVNDFQKGDIAEGYSVSREKKESFPLTVTSAQKNPTAFYLCASSIRRTGWTEAFFGQGTRLTVV.

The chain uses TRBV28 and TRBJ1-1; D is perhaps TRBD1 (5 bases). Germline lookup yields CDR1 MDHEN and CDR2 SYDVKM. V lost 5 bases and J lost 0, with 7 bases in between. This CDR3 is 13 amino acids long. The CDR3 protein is CASSVTVNTEAFF. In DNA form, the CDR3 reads TGTGCCAGCAGTGTGACAGTGAACACTGAAGCTTTCTTT.

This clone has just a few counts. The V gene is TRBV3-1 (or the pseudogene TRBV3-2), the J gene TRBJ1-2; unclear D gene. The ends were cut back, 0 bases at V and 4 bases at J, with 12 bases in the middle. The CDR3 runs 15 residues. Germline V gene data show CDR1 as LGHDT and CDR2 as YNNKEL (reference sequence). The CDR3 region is CASSQDRVESYGYTF. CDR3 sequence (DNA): TGTGCCAGCAGCCAAGATAGGGTAGAATCCTATGGCTACACCTTC.

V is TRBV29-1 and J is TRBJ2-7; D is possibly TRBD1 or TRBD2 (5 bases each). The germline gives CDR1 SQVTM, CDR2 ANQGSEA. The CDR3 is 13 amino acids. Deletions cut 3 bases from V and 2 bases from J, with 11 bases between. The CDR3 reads CSVDGDGTYEQYF. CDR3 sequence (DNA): TGCAGCGTTGACGGGGACGGGACCTACGAGCAGTACTTC.

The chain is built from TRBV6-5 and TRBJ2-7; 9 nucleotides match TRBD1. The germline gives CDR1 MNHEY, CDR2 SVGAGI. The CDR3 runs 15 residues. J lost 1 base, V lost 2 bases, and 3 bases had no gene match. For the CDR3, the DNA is TGTGCCAGCAGTTACGCCGGGACAGGGTCCTACGAGCAGTACTTC. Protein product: CASSYAGTGSYEQYF.

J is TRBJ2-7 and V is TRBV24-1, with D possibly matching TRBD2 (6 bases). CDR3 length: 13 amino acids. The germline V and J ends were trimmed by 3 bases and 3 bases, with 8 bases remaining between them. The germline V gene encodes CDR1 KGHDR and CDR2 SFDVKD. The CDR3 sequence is CATSDGGVYEQYF. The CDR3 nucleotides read TGTGCCACCAGTGATGGCGGGGTCTACGAGCAGTACTTC.

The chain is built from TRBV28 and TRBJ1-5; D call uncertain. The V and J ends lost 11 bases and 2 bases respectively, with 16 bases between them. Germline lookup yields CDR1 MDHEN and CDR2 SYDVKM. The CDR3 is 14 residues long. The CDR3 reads CAAKTPGGNQPQHF. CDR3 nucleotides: TGTGCCGCGAAAACCCCCGGCGGCAATCAGCCCCAGCATTTT.

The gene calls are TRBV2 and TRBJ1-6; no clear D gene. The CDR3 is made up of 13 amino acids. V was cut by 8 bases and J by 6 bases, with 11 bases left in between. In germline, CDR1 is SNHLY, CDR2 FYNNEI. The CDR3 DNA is TGTGCCAGCGTAGAAGAACTTAATTCACCCCTCCACTTT. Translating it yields CASVEELNSPLHF.

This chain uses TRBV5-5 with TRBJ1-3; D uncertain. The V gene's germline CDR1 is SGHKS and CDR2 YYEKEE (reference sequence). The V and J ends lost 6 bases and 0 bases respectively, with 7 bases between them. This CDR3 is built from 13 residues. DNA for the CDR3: TGTGCCAGCACAGTTAACTCTGGAAACACCATATATTTT. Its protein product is CASTVNSGNTIYF.

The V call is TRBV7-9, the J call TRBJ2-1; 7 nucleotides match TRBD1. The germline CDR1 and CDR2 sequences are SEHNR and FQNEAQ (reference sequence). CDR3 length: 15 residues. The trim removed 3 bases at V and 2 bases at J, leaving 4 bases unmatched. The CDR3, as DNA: TGTGCCAGCAGCTTCAGGGGGTTCGCCTACAATGAGCAGTTCTTC. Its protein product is CASSFRGFAYNEQFF.